The 2 T cell receptor beta chains reported below all come from one sample, sequenced in a study of shared clonotypes between healthy human individuals (dated by TCRdb to 2020 to 2021). The receptor library was made with the immunoSEQ multiplex PCR assay. Drawn from immuneACCESS, this table holds only the in-frame rearrangements with V and J called that TCRdb kept. Clones are partly lost; checked studies trace under half to an unresolved V gene and leave the rest unexplained. For this sample the table gives about 2.3 million clones, of which 90% to 95% were detected only once. About 0.41% of the sample is held by the ten biggest clonotypes. The sample comprised naive CD4+ T cells from PBMCs. What the cell subset or site label conveys for this sample: CD45RA+ positively selected. The receptors shown here come from a young man in good health. Some clones in this sample may be carry-over from other donors' samples.

This clone was observed a single time. The gene calls are TRBV27 and TRBJ2-3; 7 bases fit TRBD1. CDR1 and CDR2 (germline): MNHEY, SMNVEV (reference sequence). The CDR3 has 14 residues. After removal of 3 bases from V and 2 bases from J, the junction contained 2 bases not matched to a gene. The CDR3 sequence: CASSFDRDTDTQYF. The CDR3 bases are TGTGCCAGCAGTTTCGACAGGGACACAGATACGCAGTATTTT.

Details on this clone: Other nucleotide sequences in the sample specify the same CDR3. J is TRBJ2-7 and V is TRBV9, with unresolved D. This CDR3 is built from 14 residues. V was clipped by 2 bases and J by 0 bases, with 9 bases between them. Germline values: CDR1 SGDLS, CDR2 YYNGEE. As DNA, the CDR3 is TGTGCCAGCAGCGTGGGTCAGAGCTCCTACGAGCAGTACTTC. It translates to CASSVGQSSYEQYF. The variable domain in full, with the rest retrieved from reference TRBV9 and TRBJ2-7, is DSGVTQTPKHLITATGQRVTLRCSPRSGDLSVYWYQQSLDQGLQFLIQYYNGEERAKGNILERFSAQQFPDLHSELNLSSLELGDSALYFCASSVGQSSYEQYFGPGTRLTVT.